The 24 T cell receptor beta chains in this list originate from one sample, sequenced in a study of T cell repertoires in cytomegalovirus infection. TCRdb re-derived calls from the reads in MiXCR, one entry per CDR3 protein. The data contain 55,000 to 85,000 distinct CDR3 sequences, 3.5% to 4% of them singletons. Sequenced: PBMCs. These receptor sequences come from a human donor in good health (CMV status not recorded). Some clones in this sample may be carry-over from other donors' samples.

Comments on this clonotype: It may be a read error: a sequence one base away is much more abundant. The V gene is TRBV6-6, the J gene TRBJ2-1; D remains ambiguous. This CDR3 is 15 amino acids long. Trimming took 9 bases from V and 4 from J, leaving 19 bases between them. Germline lookup yields CDR1 MNHNY and CDR2 SVGAGI (reference sequence). The CDR3: CARSGPRKTYNEQFF. CDR3 DNA sequence: TGTGCCAGAAGTGGCCCAAGGAAGACTTACAATGAGCAGTTCTTC.

This clonotype was counted many times. V gene TRBV28 combines with J gene TRBJ1-2, with 12 bases lining up with TRBD1. CDR1 is MDHEN and CDR2 is SYDVKM in the germline V gene. J lost 6 bases, V lost 5 bases, and 16 bases had no gene match. This CDR3 contains 18 residues. This CDR3 is CASSPAGTGGAKNHGYTF. The CDR3 DNA reads as TGTGCCAGCAGTCCCGCGGGGACAGGGGGCGCGAAGAACCATGGCTACACCTTC.

This clonotype showed up many times. This chain uses TRBV7-2 with TRBJ1-1; no definite D call. Germline V gene sequence: CDR1 SGHTA, CDR2 FQGNSA. The CDR3 sequence is 13 residues long. Trimming removed 2 bases from V and 7 bases from J, with 11 bases in between. CDR3 sequence: CASSLYSRGEAFF. In nucleotides, the CDR3 is TGTGCCAGCAGCTTATACTCGCGGGGTGAAGCTTTCTTT.

This clonotype was observed at least ten times. The chain joins TRBV12-3 or TRBV12-4 to TRBJ1-4; D remains unclear. The CDR3 contains 14 residues. The V end was cut by 6 bases, the J end by 2 bases, with 10 bases between. The CDR3 protein is CASRGMSTNEKLFF. CDR3 nucleotide sequence: TGTGCCAGCAGGGGGATGTCCACTAATGAAAAACTGTTTTTT.

Ten or more counts support this clonotype. V gene TRBV7-8 combines with J gene TRBJ2-6, with D possibly TRBD1 on 5 matching bases. This CDR3 region has 19 residues. V lost 10 bases and J 0 bases, leaving 25 bases between the germline ends. CDR1 and CDR2 from the germline V gene are SGHVS and FQNEAQ. This CDR3 reads CATRYGGQGVYSGANVLTF. For the CDR3, the DNA is TGTGCCACTAGATATGGTGGGCAGGGCGTATACTCTGGGGCCAACGTCCTGACTTTC.

This clonotype was picked up many times. This sequence joins TRBV28 and TRBJ2-3; the match to TRBD1 covers 7 bases. CDR3 size: 17 residues. Germline CDR1 is MDHEN and CDR2 is SYDVKM. The V segment lost 5 bases and the J segment 2 bases; nucleotides outside the gene matches: 13. The DNA for the CDR3 is TGTGCCAGCAGTCCGCTCACAGGGGTGAGTCTCACAGATACGCAGTATTTT. Protein product: CASSPLTGVSLTDTQYF.

This clonotype was counted ten times or more. The chain employs TRBV7-2 and TRBJ2-1, with D hard to call. Deletions cut 1 base from V and 0 bases from J, with 10 bases between. The CDR3 runs to 16 residues. Germline CDR1 SGHTA, CDR2 FQGNSA. CDR3 amino acids: CASSLGSASSYNEQFF. Here the CDR3 DNA reads TGTGCCAGCAGCTTAGGTTCAGCAAGCTCCTACAATGAGCAGTTCTTC.

The sample holds many counts of this clonotype. The chain couples TRBV7-2 to TRBJ2-3, with 8 positions matching TRBD2. From germline, CDR1 is SGHTA and CDR2 FQGNSA. The ends lost 8 bases at V and 0 bases at J; junction bases unmatched: 1. This CDR3 spans 13 amino acids. The CDR3: CASRLASTDTQYF. The CDR3, as DNA: TGTGCCAGCCGACTAGCGAGCACAGATACGCAGTATTTT. Using reference TRBV7-2 and TRBJ2-3 for the parts outside the CDR3, the full variable domain is GAGVSQSPSNKVTEKGKDVELRCDPISGHTALYWYRQSLGQGLEFLIYFQGNSAPDKSGLPSDRFSAERTGGSVSTLTIQRTQQEDSAVYLCASRLASTDTQYFGPGTRLTVL.

This clonotype has a count of ten or more. V and J are TRBV6-2 or TRBV6-3 and TRBJ2-7, with 8 bases identical to TRBD2. CDR1 MNHEY and CDR2 SVGEGT come from the germline V gene. The length of the CDR3 is 14 residues. The V gene end was trimmed by 4 bases and the J gene end by 2 bases; junction bases not matched to a gene: 4. CDR3 sequence: CASSSSGGPYEQYF. The CDR3 coding sequence is TGTGCCAGCAGTTCCAGCGGGGGACCCTACGAGCAGTACTTC.

This clonotype was recorded at least ten times. V is TRBV7-6 and J is TRBJ1-3; the D is unclear. Trimming removed 5 bases at V and 0 bases at J, with 17 bases between. This CDR3 comprises 17 residues. Germline V gene lookup returns CDR1 SGHVS and CDR2 FNYEAQ. CDR3 protein: CASSTFSGSLSGNTIYF. The CDR3 DNA reads as TGTGCCAGCAGCACGTTTTCGGGGAGTCTCTCTGGAAACACCATATATTTT. The full variable domain, its missing parts supplied by reference TRBV7-6 and TRBJ1-3, is GAGVSQSPRYKVTKRGQDVALRCDPISGHVSLYWYRQALGQGPEFLTYFNYEAQQDKSGLPNDRFSAERPEGSISTLTIQRTEQRDSAMYRCASSTFSGSLSGNTIYFGEGSWLTVV.

In this sample, this clonotype turned up many times. The rearrangement uses TRBV4-3 and TRBJ2-1, with D maybe TRBD1 (5 bases). Deletions cut 4 bases from V and 8 bases from J, with 21 bases between. The germline CDR1 and CDR2 sequences are LGHNA and YSLEER. The CDR3 consists of 16 residues. CDR3 sequence reads: CASSLQTASTGHEQFF. The CDR3, as DNA: TGCGCCAGCAGCCTTCAGACAGCCAGCACAGGACATGAGCAGTTCTTC.

This clonotype was observed at least ten times. This chain connects TRBV7-8 to TRBJ2-6; TRBD2 matches 10 bases. Trimming took 4 bases from V and 4 from J; bases not matched to a gene: 13. The CDR3 runs 19 residues. CDR1 and CDR2 from the germline V gene are SGHVS and FQNEAQ. CDR3 DNA: TGTGCCAGCAGCTCAGCGGGGGGGCCTAGGTTCACCGGGGCCAACGTCCTGACTTTC. This codes for CASSSAGGPRFTGANVLTF.

This clonotype showed up many times. The chain couples TRBV12-3 or TRBV12-4 to TRBJ2-1; no definite D call. The V end was cut by 6 bases, the J end by 8 bases, with 8 bases between. CDR3 length: 11 amino acids. The CDR3 spells CASSPTDEQFF. CDR3 nucleotide sequence: TGTGCCAGCAGCCCCACGGATGAGCAGTTCTTC.

At least ten counts were recorded for this clonotype. The gene calls are TRBV6-1 and TRBJ2-3; D might be TRBD2 (7 bases). Germline-derived CDR1 and CDR2 are MNHNS and SASEGT. There are 16 residues in the CDR3. Trimming left V 6 bases short and J 4 bases short, with 20 bases between. This chain's CDR3 is CASRTRGASYSDTQYF. The CDR3, as DNA: TGTGCCAGCAGAACTCGGGGGGCCTCCTACTCAGATACGCAGTATTTT.

This clonotype was found many times. The chain couples TRBV2 to TRBJ2-3, with 8 bases fitting TRBD1. The germline CDR1 and CDR2 sequences are SNHLY and FYNNEI. The trim removed 7 bases at V and 5 bases at J, leaving 14 bases unmatched. This CDR3 has 16 residues. CDR3 DNA sequence: TGTGCCAGCACCGGTGGACAGGGACCGGATGGAGATACGCAGTATTTT. Translated: CASTGGQGPDGDTQYF.

This clonotype was counted at least ten times. The rearrangement joins TRBV7-2 to TRBJ2-3; 14 positions match TRBD2. Trimming at V came to 1 base and at J to 6 bases, leaving 6 bases not matched to a gene. This CDR3 has 17 amino acids. Germline-derived CDR1 and CDR2 are SGHTA and FQGNSA. The CDR3 loop reads CASSLGGTSGRKDTQYF. For the CDR3, the DNA is TGTGCCAGCAGCTTAGGTGGGACTAGCGGGAGAAAGGATACGCAGTATTTT. The whole variable domain, remainder taken from reference TRBV7-2 and TRBJ2-3, is GAGVSQSPSNKVTEKGKDVELRCDPISGHTALYWYRQSLGQGLEFLIYFQGNSAPDKSGLPSDRFSAERTGGSVSTLTIQRTQQEDSAVYLCASSLGGTSGRKDTQYFGPGTRLTVL.

The table lists this clonotype with many counts. The chain couples TRBV25-1 to TRBJ1-2, with a weak D call TRBD1 (6 bases). Germline lookup yields CDR1 MGHDK and CDR2 SYGVNS. V was shortened by 2 bases and J by 2 bases, with 6 bases between the two germline ends. CDR3 length equals 13 residues. CDR3: CASSETGNYGYTF. For the CDR3, the DNA is TGTGCCAGCAGTGAAACAGGGAACTATGGCTACACCTTC.

This clonotype was recorded at least ten times. J is TRBJ2-1 and V is TRBV28, with 9 bases lining up with TRBD1. The CDR3 spans 15 residues. V gave up 6 bases and J gave up 8 bases; unmatched junction bases: 11. Germline V gene lookup returns CDR1 MDHEN and CDR2 SYDVKM. CDR3 loop: CASSPAGTGIDEQFF. CDR3 DNA: TGTGCCAGCAGCCCGGCCGGGACAGGGATCGATGAGCAGTTCTTC.

The table lists this clonotype with a few counts. The chain combines TRBV7-2 with TRBJ2-2; D is possibly TRBD1 (6 bases). Trimming left V 4 bases short and J 2 bases short, with 17 bases between. Germline V lookup: CDR1 SGHTA, CDR2 FQGNSA. The CDR3 covers 17 residues. CDR3 loop: CASSSRPGQSNTGELFF. As DNA, the CDR3 is TGTGCCAGCAGCTCCAGACCGGGACAATCAAACACCGGGGAGCTGTTTTTT.

This clonotype came up many times. The genes are TRBV12-3 or TRBV12-4 and TRBJ1-3, with D uncertain. This CDR3 has 13 amino acids. Trimming shortened V by 9 bases and J by 3 bases, and 12 bases separated the two germline ends. The CDR3 loop reads CASTFAVGNTIYF. The CDR3 coding sequence is TGTGCCAGTACGTTTGCGGTTGGAAACACCATATATTTT.

This clonotype was seen at least ten times. V is TRBV11-2 and J is TRBJ2-3; no definite D call. The CDR3 is made up of 16 amino acids. Looked up from germline, CDR1 is SGHAT and CDR2 is FQNNGV. The V end was cut by 1 base, the J end by 4 bases, with 15 bases between. The CDR3 spells CASSLAVSLGPDTQYF. CDR3 nucleotides: TGTGCCAGCAGCTTAGCGGTCAGTCTAGGGCCAGATACGCAGTATTTT. Supplemented by reference TRBV11-2 and TRBJ2-3, the full variable domain reads EAGVAQSPRYKIIEKRQSVAFWCNPISGHATLYWYQQILGQGPKLLIQFQNNGVVDDSQLPKDRFSAERLKGVDSTLKIQPAKLEDSAVYLCASSLAVSLGPDTQYFGPGTRLTVL.

This clonotype was recorded many times. This chain links TRBV6-5 with TRBJ2-1; D unresolved. V gave up 1 base and J gave up 0 bases, with 7 bases separating them. Germline lookup yields CDR1 MNHEY and CDR2 SVGAGI. This CDR3 region has 15 residues. The CDR3 loop reads CASSYYQSSYNEQFF. The CDR3 DNA reads as TGTGCCAGCAGTTACTACCAGAGCTCCTACAATGAGCAGTTCTTC.

This clonotype showed up many times. The rearrangement links TRBV28 to TRBJ2-1, with D hard to call. Trimming shortened V by 2 bases and J by 10 bases, and 6 bases separated the two germline ends. The CDR3 length is 11 residues. Germline CDR1 reads MDHEN; CDR2 reads SYDVKM. The CDR3 here is CASSLGWEQFF. CDR3 in DNA: TGTGCCAGCAGTTTAGGGTGGGAGCAGTTCTTC.

At least ten counts were recorded for this clonotype. This chain links TRBV3-1 with TRBJ2-2; D gene unclear. Germline lookup yields CDR1 LGHDT and CDR2 YNNKEL (reference sequence). V gave up 3 bases and J gave up 3 bases, with 5 bases separating them. The CDR3 has 13 amino acids. CDR3 in amino acids: CASSQFDTGELFF. The DNA for the CDR3 is TGTGCCAGCAGCCAGTTTGACACCGGGGAGCTGTTTTTT.